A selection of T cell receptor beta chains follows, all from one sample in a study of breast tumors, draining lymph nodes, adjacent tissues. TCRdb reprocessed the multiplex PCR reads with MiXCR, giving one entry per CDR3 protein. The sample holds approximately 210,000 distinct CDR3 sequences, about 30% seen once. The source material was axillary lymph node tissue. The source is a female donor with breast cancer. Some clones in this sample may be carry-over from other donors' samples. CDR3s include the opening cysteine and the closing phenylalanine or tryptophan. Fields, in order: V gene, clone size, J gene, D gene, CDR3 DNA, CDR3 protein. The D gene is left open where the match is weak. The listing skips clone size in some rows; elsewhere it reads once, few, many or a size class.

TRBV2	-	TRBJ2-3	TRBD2	TGTGCCAGCAGTGAGGGAGCGGGAGGGCCCGTCACAGATACGCAGTATTTT	CASSEGAGGPVTDTQYF
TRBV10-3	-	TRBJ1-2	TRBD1	TGTGCCACCACGGGACAGGGGAATGGTAACTATGGCTACACCTTC	CATTGQGNGNYGYTF
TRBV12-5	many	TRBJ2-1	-	TGTGCTAGTGCCATGACTAGGGGAGTGAGTGAGCAGTTCTTC	CASAMTRGVSEQFF
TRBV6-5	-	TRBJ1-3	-	TGTGCCAGCAGAAGGGGGAACAGGGAAGCTGGAAACACCATATATTTT	CASRRGNREAGNTIYF
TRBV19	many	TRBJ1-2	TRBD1	TGTGCCAGTAGTATCGCCCGGGACAGGGGTGGAAACTATGGCTACACCTTC	CASSIARDRGGNYGYTF
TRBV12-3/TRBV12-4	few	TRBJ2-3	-	TGTGCCAGCAGTTCCCGGCCTTCTATAGGAAACACAGATACGCAGTATTTT	CASSSRPSIGNTDTQYF
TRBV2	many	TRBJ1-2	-	TGTGCCAGCAGTTATGGCTATGGCTACACCTTC	CASSYGYGYTF
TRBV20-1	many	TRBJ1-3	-	TGCAGTGCTAGAGATCGGGCTACTGGAAACACCATATATTTT	CSARDRATGNTIYF
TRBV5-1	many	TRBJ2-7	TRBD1	TGCGCCAGCAGCGGACAGGGAATTTCCTACGAGCAGTACTTC	CASSGQGISYEQYF
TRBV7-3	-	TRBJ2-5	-	TGTGCCAGCAGCCGCGACAGCGGGACAGGCCAAGAGACCCAGTACTTC	CASSRDSGTGQETQYF
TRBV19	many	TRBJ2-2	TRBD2	TGTGCCAGTAGTACCGGGACTAGCGTAAAGAAGGGGGAGCTGTTTTTT	CASSTGTSVKKGELFF
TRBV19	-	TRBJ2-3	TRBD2	TGTGCCAAAGCGGGACTAGCGGGAGGGGATACGCAGTATTTT	CAKAGLAGGDTQYF
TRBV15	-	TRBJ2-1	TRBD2	TGTGACACCGGCAAGCGGGAGAGCGACGAGCAGTTCTTC	CDTGKRESDEQFF
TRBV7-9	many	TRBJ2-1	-	TGTGCCTGGGGGGACAGATACAATGAGCGGTTCTTC	CAWGDRYNERFF
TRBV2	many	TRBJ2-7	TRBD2	TGTGCCAGCAGCAGACTAGCGGAGTACGAGCAGTACTTC	CASSRLAEYEQYF
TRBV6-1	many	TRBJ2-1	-	TGTGCCAGCAGCCAAGGTTGGGCAGGAGAGTATCCCAATGAGCAGTTCTTC	CASSQGWAGEYPNEQFF
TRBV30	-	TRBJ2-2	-	TGTGCCTGGAGGACAGCGCGCATCGGGGAGCTGTTTTTT	CAWRTARIGELFF
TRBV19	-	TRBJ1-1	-	TGTGCCAGTAGGACAGGCGACATAAACACTGAAGCTTTCTTT	CASRTGDINTEAFF
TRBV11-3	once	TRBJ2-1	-	TGTGCCGGCAGCTTCAGGGGCCACACTGAGCAGTTCTTC	CAGSFRGHTEQFF
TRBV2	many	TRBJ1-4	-	TGTGCCAGCAGATGGGATAGAGTGGAAAAACTGTTTTTT	CASRWDRVEKLFF
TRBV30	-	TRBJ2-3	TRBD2	TGTGCCTGGAGTGGGCTAGCGGGAGTTCGAATCACAGATACGCAGTATTTT	CAWSGLAGVRITDTQYF
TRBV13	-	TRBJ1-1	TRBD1	TGTGCCAGCAGCCGGGGACAGCCAAACACTGAAGCTTTCTTT	CASSRGQPNTEAFF
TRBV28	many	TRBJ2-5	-	TGTGCCAGCAGGTCCTACAGGGACCAAGAGACCCAGTACTTC	CASRSYRDQETQYF
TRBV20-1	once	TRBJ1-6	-	TGCAGTGCCACAGCCCCGGGTTACAATTCACCCCTCCACTTT	CSATAPGYNSPLHF
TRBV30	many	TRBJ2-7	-	TGTGCCTGGAGTGTACGCGGCAGGGAAAACAACTTC	CAWSVRGRENNF
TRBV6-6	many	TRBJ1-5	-	TGTGCCAGCAGGGGGAAGGGCAATCAGCCCCAGCATTTT	CASRGKGNQPQHF
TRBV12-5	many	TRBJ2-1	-	TGTGCTAGTGGCCCCCCGAGGAGCTCCTACAATGAGCAGTTCTTC	CASGPPRSSYNEQFF
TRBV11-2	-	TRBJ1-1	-	TGTGCCAGCAGCTTTCTTTTCGGGCAGGGCACTGAAGCTTTCTTT	CASSFLFGQGTEAFF
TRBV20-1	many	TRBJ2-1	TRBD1	TGCAGTGCTAGAGATCCAACGGGACAGGCAAATGAGCAGTTCTTC	CSARDPTGQANEQFF
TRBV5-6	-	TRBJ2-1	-	TGTGCCAGCAGCTTGTCCACGACGGCTTCCTACAATGAGCAGTTCTTC	CASSLSTTASYNEQFF
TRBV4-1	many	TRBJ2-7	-	TGCGCCAGCAGCCAAGATAGGGGATCCTACGAGCAGTACTTC	CASSQDRGSYEQYF
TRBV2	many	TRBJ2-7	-	TGTGCCAGCACCAGGGTGGCAGACGAGCAGTACTTC	CASTRVADEQYF
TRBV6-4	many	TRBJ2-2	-	TGTGCCAGCAGTGTTGGAGGAGGGGGCTCGGACACCGGGGAGCTGTTTTTT	CASSVGGGGSDTGELFF
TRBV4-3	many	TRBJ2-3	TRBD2	TGCGCCAGCAGCCAAGAAGGGACTAGCGTCACAGATACGCAGTATTTT	CASSQEGTSVTDTQYF
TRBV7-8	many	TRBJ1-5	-	TGTGCCAGCAGCTTAAGAGCGACAGTTCGGGAGCCCCAGCATTTT	CASSLRATVREPQHF
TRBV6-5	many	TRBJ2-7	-	TGTGCCAGCAGTTACCCCCAAGGGGGTTCCTACGAGCAGTACTTC	CASSYPQGGSYEQYF
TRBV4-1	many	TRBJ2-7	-	TGCGCCAGCAGGAGGGGGGAGGGCTACGAGCAGTACTTC	CASRRGEGYEQYF
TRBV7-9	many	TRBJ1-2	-	TGTGCCAGCAGCTTAATAGAGCCCCGTGACTACACCTTC	CASSLIEPRDYTF
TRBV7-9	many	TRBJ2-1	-	TGTGCCAGCAGCTTAGAGGGCAGGGCCGATGAGCAGTTCTTC	CASSLEGRADEQFF
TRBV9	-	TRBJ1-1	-	TGTGCCAGCAGCGTAAATCCGGACATTGAAGCTTTCTTT	CASSVNPDIEAFF
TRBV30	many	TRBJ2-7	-	TGTGCCTGGGCATCAGGGACCTACGAGCAGTACTTC	CAWASGTYEQYF
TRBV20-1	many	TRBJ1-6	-	TGCAGTGCCCCCCAGGGAGGGACCTATAATTCACCCCTCCACTTT	CSAPQGGTYNSPLHF